This T cell receptor beta chain was retrieved from a study of blood T cell repertoires in COVID-19. Study-wide background: The cDNA or gDNA used as material had been derived from T cells, B-cell-depleted T cells, or PBMCs.

Membership in each cohort depended on participant-reported clinical history. Per the study methods: Amplified reference gene primers provided the basis for estimating nucleated cell counts. Here immunoSEQ multiplex PCR was the method, and the copy in TCRdb shows in-frame clones only, minus some. D and trimming were read from the DNA, whereas the V and J calls and clone size are those reported in that table. Here the sample spans fewer than 350,000 clones, 70% to 90% being singletons. Trimming left V 5 bases short and J 3 bases short, with 22 bases between. Looked up from germline, CDR1 is LNHDA and CDR2 is SQIVND (reference sequence). This CDR3 comprises 17 residues.

Sequencing was carried out using PBMCs or T cells enriched from blood (not recorded which). V usage is TRBV19 and J usage is TRBJ1-2; possible D gene TRBD1, 6 bases. This TCR came from a man younger than 40 who had recovered from COVID-19. The CDR3 DNA reads as TGTGCCAGTAGTGGGGACGGGGATGACAGGCGGGACTATGGCTACACCTTC. Encoded protein: CASSGDGDDRRDYGYTF.